The 6 T cell receptor beta chains listed next were all sequenced from one sample in a study of CD8+CD57+ T cells in acquired aplastic anemia. The use of genomic DNA as template underpinned the TCR beta VDJ and CDR3 profiling. Using its own MiXCR run on the reads, TCRdb lists one record per CDR3 protein. The sample contains 90,000 to 120,000 distinct CDR3 sequences, roughly 50% of which appear only once. The specimen was sorted CD4+, CD8+, or CD8+CD57+ T cells (not recorded which) from PBMCs. Source of these receptors: a human donor in good health, serving as a control.

Worth noting for this clonotype: A read error may explain this, as a much larger clone is one base away. CDR3 in amino acids: CASVHLGGASYEQYF. CDR3 DNA: TGTGCCAGCGTCCACCTCGGGGGGGCCTCCTACGAGCAGTACTTC. This chain links TRBV10-3 with TRBJ2-7, with 8 nucleotides matching TRBD2. The CDR3 has 15 amino acids. Losses at the gene ends were 10 bases for V and 0 bases for J; bases not matched to a gene: 11. Germline assignment: CDR1 ENHRY and CDR2 SYGVKD.

With respect to this clonotype: The CDR3 does not end in the conserved phenylalanine or tryptophan, so this is likely a read error. The chain recombines TRBV15 with TRBJ2-7, with TRBD2 matching 7 bases. Germline CDR1 LNHNV, CDR2 YYDKDF (reference sequence). The CDR3 is 14 amino acids. CDR3 sequence (DNA): TGTGCCGCCAGCAGAGATCGCGGGGACTACGGGCAGTACCTC. Translation: CAASRDRGDYGQYL.

Comments on this clonotype: Sequence at one end of the junction differs from germline and may be a read error. V usage is TRBV11-2 and J usage is TRBJ2-2; 10 bases are a match to TRBD1. The length of the CDR3 is 16 residues. CDR1 SGHAT and CDR2 FQNNGV come from the germline V gene. CDR3 amino acids: CASSVEGQGMPGELFF. DNA of the CDR3: TGTGCCAGCAGCGTAGAGGGACAGGGGATGCCCGGGGAGCTGTTTTTT. The full variable domain, in which reference TRBV11-2 and TRBJ2-2 provide the parts outside the CDR3, is EAGVAQSPRYKIIEKRQSVAFWCNPISGHATLYWYQQILGQGPKLLIQFQNNGVVDDSQLPKDRFSAERLKGVDSTLKIQPAKLEDSAVYLCASSVEGQGMPGELFFGEGSRLTVL.

This clonotype was seen more than once but under ten times. The J gene is TRBJ2-7, the V gene TRBV19; D gene unclear. Trimming took off 1 base at V and 2 bases at J, with 6 bases between the two ends. This CDR3 comprises 13 residues. CDR1 LNHDA and CDR2 SQIVND come from the germline V gene (reference sequence). The CDR3 DNA follows: TGTGCCAGTAGTATAGTTGGGGCCTACGAGCAGTACTTC. This encodes CASSIVGAYEQYF.

The V call is TRBV24-1, the J call TRBJ2-2; 7 bases map to TRBD1. V trimming: 9 bases; J trimming: 0 bases; junction bases outside the gene matches: 3. The CDR3 totals 14 residues. The germline V gene encodes CDR1 KGHDR and CDR2 SFDVKD. CDR3 sequence: CATGTVANTGELFF. CDR3 DNA: TGTGCCACCGGGACAGTCGCGAACACCGGGGAGCTGTTTTTT.

The chain uses TRBV10-3 and TRBJ1-1; D is unclear. Trimming removed 3 bases at V and 10 bases at J, with 12 bases between. CDR3 length equals 12 residues. Germline CDR1 ENHRY, CDR2 SYGVKD. The CDR3 is CAISDRRTGAFF. In nucleotides, the CDR3 is TGTGCCATCAGTGACAGGCGTACGGGAGCTTTCTTT.